This TCR beta chain derives from a study of Ad26.COV2.S vaccination and SARS-CoV-2 variants. Study information: Intramuscularly, Ad26.COV2.S was given either once or twice, 56 days apart. Study-wide results and caveats: There was reportedly substantial breadth in spike-specific CD8+ and CD4+ T cell responses after vaccination.

Generated by immunoSEQ multiplex PCR, the TCRdb table keeps only in-frame clones and is missing some. The profile shows around 380,000 clones, about 88% of them singletons. Treatment here: roughly 18 received Ad26.COV2.S at low or high dose, single or two shots; several received placebo; per-sample allocation not given. The study sampled participants on day 63 after the first vaccine or placebo injection. SARS-CoV-2 spike from the Wuhan strain was encoded by the vaccine, an Ad26 vector. Remarks on this clone: The antigen is unknown.

Germline assignment: CDR1 SNHLY and CDR2 FYNNEI. The ends were cut back, 6 bases at V and 5 bases at J, with 10 bases in the middle. This CDR3 region has 12 residues. This specimen was peripheral blood, taken in a trial of Ad26.COV2.S vaccine versus placebo. The chain recombines TRBV2 with TRBJ1-2; unclear D gene. The clonotype was recovered from a person aged 18-65 years who received the Ad26.COV2.S COVID-19 vaccine or a placebo. The CDR3 loop is CASRPGPYGYTF. The CDR3 DNA sequence: TGTGCCAGCAGGCCGGGTCCTTATGGCTACACCTTC.